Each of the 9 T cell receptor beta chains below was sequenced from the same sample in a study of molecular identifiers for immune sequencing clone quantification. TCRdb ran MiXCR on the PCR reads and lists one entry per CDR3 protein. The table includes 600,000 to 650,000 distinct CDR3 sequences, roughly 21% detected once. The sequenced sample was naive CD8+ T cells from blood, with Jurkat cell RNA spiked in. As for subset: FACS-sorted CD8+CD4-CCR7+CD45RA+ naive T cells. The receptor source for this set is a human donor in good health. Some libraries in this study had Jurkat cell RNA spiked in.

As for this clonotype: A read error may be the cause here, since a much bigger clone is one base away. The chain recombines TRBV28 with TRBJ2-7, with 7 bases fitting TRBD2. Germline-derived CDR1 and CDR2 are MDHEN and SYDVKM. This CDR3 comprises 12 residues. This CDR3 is CACSMGLLEQYF. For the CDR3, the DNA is TGTGCCTGCAGTATGGGACTACTTGAGCAGTACTTC.

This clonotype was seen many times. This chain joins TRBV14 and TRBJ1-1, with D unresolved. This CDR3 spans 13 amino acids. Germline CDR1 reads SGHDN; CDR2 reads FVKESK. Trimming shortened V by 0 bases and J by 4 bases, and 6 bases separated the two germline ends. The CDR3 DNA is TGTGCCAGCAGCCAAGATTTTAGCACTGAAGCTTTCTTT. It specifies CASSQDFSTEAFF.

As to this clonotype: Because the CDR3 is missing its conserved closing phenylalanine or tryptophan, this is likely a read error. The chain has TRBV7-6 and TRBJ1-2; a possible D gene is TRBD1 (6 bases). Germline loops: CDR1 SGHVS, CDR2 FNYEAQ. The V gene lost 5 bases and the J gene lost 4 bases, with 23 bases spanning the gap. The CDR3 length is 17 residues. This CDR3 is CASSLDKQGPLGYGYTS. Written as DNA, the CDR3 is TGTGCCAGCAGCCTAGACAAACAGGGCCCGTTGGGCTATGGCTACACCTCC.

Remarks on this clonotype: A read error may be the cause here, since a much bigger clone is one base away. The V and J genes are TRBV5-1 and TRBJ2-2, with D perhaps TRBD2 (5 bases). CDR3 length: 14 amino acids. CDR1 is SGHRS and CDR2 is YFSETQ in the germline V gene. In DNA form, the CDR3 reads TGCGCCAGCAGGTTGGAGGAGAACACCGGGGAGCTGGTTTTT. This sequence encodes CASRLEENTGELVF.

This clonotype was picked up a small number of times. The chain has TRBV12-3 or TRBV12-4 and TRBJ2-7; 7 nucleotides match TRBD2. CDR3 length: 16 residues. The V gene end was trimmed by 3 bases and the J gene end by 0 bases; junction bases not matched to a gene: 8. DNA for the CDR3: TGTGCCAGCAGTTTTCTACAAGCGGGAAACTCCTACGAGCAGTACTTC. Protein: CASSFLQAGNSYEQYF.

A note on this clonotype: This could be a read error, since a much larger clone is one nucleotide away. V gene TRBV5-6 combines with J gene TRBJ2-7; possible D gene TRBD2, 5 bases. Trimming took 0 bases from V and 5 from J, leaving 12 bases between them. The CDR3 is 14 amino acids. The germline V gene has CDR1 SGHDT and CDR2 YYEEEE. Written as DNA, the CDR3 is TGTGCCAGCAGCTTGGGGCGGCGGGCCGACGAGCAGTACTTC. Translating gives CASSLGRRADEQYF.

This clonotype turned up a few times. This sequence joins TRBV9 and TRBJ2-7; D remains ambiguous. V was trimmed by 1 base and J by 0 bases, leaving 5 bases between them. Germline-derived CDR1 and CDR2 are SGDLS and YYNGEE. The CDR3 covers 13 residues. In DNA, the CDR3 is TGTGCCAGCAGCGTATTTCCCTCCTACGAGCAGTACTTC. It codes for CASSVFPSYEQYF.

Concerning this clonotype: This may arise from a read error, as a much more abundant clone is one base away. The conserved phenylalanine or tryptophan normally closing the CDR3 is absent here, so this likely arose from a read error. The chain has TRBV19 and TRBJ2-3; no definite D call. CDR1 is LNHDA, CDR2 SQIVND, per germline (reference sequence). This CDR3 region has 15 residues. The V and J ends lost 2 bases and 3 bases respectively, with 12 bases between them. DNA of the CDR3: TGTGCCAGTAGTATAATTCCCTCTCGTACAGATACGCAGTATTCT. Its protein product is CASSIIPSRTDTQYS.

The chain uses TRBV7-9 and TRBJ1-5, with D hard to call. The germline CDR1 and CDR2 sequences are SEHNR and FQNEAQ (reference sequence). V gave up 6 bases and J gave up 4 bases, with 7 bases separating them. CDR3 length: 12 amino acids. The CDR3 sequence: CASRVGNQPQHF. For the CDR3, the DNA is TGTGCCAGCAGGGTCGGGAATCAGCCCCAGCATTTT.